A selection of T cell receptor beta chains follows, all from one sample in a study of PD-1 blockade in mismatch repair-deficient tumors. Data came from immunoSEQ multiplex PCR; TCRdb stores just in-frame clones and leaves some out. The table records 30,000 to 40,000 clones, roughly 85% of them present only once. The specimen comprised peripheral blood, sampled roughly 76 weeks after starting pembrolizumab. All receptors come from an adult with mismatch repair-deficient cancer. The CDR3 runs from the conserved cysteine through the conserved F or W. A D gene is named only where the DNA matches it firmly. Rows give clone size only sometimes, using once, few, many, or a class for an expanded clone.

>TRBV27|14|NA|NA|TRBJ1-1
CASSFDRRNTEAFF
TGTGCCAGCAGTTTTGATCGAAGGAACACTGAAGCTTTCTTT
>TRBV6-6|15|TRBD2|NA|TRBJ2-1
CASSSTSGGLNEQFF
TGTGCCAGCAGTTCCACTAGCGGGGGCCTCAATGAGCAGTTCTTC
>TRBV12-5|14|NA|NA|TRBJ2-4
CASGSPLAKNIQYF
TGTGCTAGTGGCTCCCCACTAGCCAAAAACATTCAGTACTTC
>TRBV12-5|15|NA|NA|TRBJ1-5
CASGSGGTMSQPQHF
TGTGCTAGTGGTTCTGGGGGGACAATGAGTCAGCCCCAGCATTTT
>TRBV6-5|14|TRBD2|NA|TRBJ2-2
CASALAGDTGELFF
TGTGCCAGCGCGCTAGCGGGAGACACCGGGGAGCTGTTTTTT
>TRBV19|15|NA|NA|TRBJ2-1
CASSITELEYNEQFF
TGTGCCAGTAGTATTACGGAGTTGGAATACAATGAGCAGTTCTTC
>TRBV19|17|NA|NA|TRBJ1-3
CASSISNAGVSGNTIYF
TGTGCCAGTAGTATCAGCAACGCAGGGGTCTCTGGAAACACCATATATTTT
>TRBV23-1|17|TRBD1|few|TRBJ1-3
CASSRGDRLYSGNTIYF
TGCGCCAGCAGTCGTGGGGACAGGCTTTACTCTGGAAACACCATATATTTT
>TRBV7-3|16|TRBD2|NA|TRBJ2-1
CASSPWTSGSYNEQFF
TGTGCCAGCAGCCCTTGGACTAGCGGGAGTTACAATGAGCAGTTCTTC
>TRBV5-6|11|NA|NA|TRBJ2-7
CASSGSYEQYF
TGTGCCAGCAGCGGGTCCTACGAGCAGTACTTC
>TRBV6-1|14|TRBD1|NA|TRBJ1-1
CASILDRGWTEAFF
TGTGCCAGCATCCTGGACAGGGGGTGGACTGAAGCTTTCTTT
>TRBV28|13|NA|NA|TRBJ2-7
CASSLGAPYEQYF
TGTGCCAGCAGTTTAGGGGCCCCATACGAGCAGTACTTC
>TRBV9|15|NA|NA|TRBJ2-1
CASSATPTSYNEQFF
TGTGCCAGCAGCGCCACCCCAACCTCCTACAATGAGCAGTTCTTC
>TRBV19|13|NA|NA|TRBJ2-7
CASSIRSQGEQYF
TGTGCCAGTAGTATTAGGAGTCAGGGCGAGCAGTACTTC
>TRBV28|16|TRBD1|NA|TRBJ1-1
CASNRDSEVVNTEAFF
TGTGCCAGCAACCGGGACAGTGAAGTTGTGAACACTGAAGCTTTCTTT
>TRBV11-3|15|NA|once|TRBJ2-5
CASSLEPLARETQYF
TGTGCCAGCAGCTTAGAACCCTTGGCGCGAGAGACCCAGTACTTC
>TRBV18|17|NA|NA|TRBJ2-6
CASSQNTGLTGANVLTF
TGTGCCAGCTCACAGAACACAGGGTTAACTGGGGCCAACGTCCTGACTTTC
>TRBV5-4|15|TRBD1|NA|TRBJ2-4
CASSDTGAPSNIQYF
TGTGCCAGCAGCGATACAGGGGCCCCTTCAAACATTCAGTACTTC
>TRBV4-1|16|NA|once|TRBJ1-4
CASSQGTLGFNGKLFF
TGCGCCAGCAGCCAAGGTACATTGGGGTTTAATGGAAAACTGTTTTTT
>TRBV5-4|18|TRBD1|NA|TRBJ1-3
CASSSGSYGTGSGNTIYF
TGTGCCAGCAGCTCGGGATCATATGGGACAGGGTCTGGAAACACCATATATTTT
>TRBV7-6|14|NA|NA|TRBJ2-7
CASSPGLPGGEQYF
TGTGCCAGCAGCCCGGGACTACCAGGGGGCGAGCAGTACTTC
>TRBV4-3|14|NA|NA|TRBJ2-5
CASSQGGQTGTQYF
TGCGCCAGCAGCCAAGGCGGGCAGACGGGGACCCAGTACTTC
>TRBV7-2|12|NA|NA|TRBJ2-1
CASSAVWDEQFF
TGTGCCAGCAGCGCGGTCTGGGATGAGCAGTTCTTC
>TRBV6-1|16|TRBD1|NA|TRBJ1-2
CASSEIGTAGKGGYTF
TGTGCCAGCAGTGAAATAGGGACAGCGGGAAAAGGTGGCTACACCTTC
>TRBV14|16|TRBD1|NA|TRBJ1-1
CASSQTGGDMNTEAFF
TGTGCCAGCAGCCAAACAGGGGGCGACATGAACACTGAAGCTTTCTTT
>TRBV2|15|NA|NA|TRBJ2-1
CASSEASGGYNEQFF
TGTGCCAGCAGTGAAGCTAGCGGAGGTTACAATGAGCAGTTCTTC
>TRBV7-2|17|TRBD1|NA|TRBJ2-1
CASSLFRGRSSYNEQFF
TGTGCCAGCAGCCTATTCAGGGGGCGAAGCTCCTACAATGAGCAGTTCTTC
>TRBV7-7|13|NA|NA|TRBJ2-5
CASSLEQGETQYF
TGTGCTAGCAGCTTAGAACAGGGAGAGACCCAGTACTTC
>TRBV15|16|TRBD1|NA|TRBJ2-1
CATSRDPTGGHNEQFF
TGTGCCACCAGCAGAGATCCGACAGGGGGTCACAATGAGCAGTTCTTC
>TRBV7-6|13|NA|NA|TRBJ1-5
CASSQRPNQPQHF
TGTGCCAGCAGCCAGCGTCCCAATCAGCCCCAGCATTTT
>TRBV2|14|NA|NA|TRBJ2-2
CASSAGEGTGELFF
TGTGCCAGCAGTGCGGGAGAGGGCACCGGGGAGCTGTTTTTT
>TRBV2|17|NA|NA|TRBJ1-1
CASTRDAAAPPQDEAFF
TGTGCCAGCACACGGGATGCCGCTGCCCCGCCCCAGGATGAAGCTTTCTTT
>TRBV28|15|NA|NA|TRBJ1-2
CASSLRGVVGHGYTF
TGTGCCAGCAGTTTAAGGGGGGTTGTTGGTCATGGCTACACCTTC
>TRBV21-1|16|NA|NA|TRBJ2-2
CASTGEGGPEHRELFF
TGTGCCAGCACCGGGGAGGGGGGGCCCGAACACCGGGAGCTGTTTTTT
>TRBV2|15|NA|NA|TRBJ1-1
CASSTTGTRTPRAFF
TGTGCCAGCAGTACAACCGGGACGCGAACACCTAGAGCTTTCTTT
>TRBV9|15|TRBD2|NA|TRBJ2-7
CASSVASGNTYEQYF
TGTGCCAGCAGCGTAGCTAGCGGGAACACCTACGAGCAGTACTTC
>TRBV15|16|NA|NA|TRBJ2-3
CATSRVMGLVADTQYF
TGTGCCACCAGCAGAGTAATGGGACTGGTGGCAGATACGCAGTATTTT
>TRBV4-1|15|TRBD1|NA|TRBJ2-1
CASSQESVGTGYQFF
TGCGCCAGCAGCCAAGAGTCCGTCGGGACAGGGTATCAGTTCTTC